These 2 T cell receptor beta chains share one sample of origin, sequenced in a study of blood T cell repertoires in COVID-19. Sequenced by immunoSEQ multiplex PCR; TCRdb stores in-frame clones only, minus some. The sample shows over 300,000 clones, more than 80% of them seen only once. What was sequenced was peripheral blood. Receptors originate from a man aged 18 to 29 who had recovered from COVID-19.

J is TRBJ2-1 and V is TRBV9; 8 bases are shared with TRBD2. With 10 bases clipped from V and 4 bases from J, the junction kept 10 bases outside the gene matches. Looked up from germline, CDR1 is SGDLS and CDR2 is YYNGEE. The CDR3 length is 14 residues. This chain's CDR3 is CASSTSGTYNEQFF. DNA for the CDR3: TGTGCCTCCTCTACTAGCGGAACGTACAATGAGCAGTTCTTC.

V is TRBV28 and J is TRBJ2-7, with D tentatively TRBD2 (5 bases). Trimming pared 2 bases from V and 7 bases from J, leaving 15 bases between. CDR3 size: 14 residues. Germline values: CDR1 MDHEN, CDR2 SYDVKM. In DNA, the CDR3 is TGTGCCAGCAGTTTAGGGCCAGGAGGCTGGGAGCAGTACTTC. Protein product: CASSLGPGGWEQYF.